This note documents a single TCR beta chain sequence. Its recognized antigen is unknown. Base qualities are not recorded, but no much larger clone differs from it by a single base. Participants were included only if at least one PBMC sample before ART initiation and at least two post-ART samples were available. Treatment was received in the United States of America by all participants with HIV. Cryopreserved samples of about 0.95-11 million PBMC were thawed and washed before DNA extraction. At the time of the earliest PBMC sample for each participant with HIV, ages ranged from about 20 to 54 years. Each participant contributed PBMC samples from 1-4 timepoints before ART initiation and 2-8 timepoints after ART initiation, with a median of 7 samples. For every participant, serial HIV viral load, CD4+ T-cell count, ART history and demographic data were obtained. Genomic DNA was extracted from unsorted PBMC with a Qiagen kit on a QIAcube, processed in batches of 12 samples.

The sample belongs to a study of long-term antiretroviral therapy in people with HIV (dated by TCRdb to between 2022 and 2023). As for the study more broadly: Collection of the earliest samples took place about a decade ahead of the 2015 WHO recommendation for immediate ART, at a time when ART was typically delayed until CD4 counts fell. A retrospective serial study tested whether changes in peripheral blood TRB repertoire composition and diversity were associated with ART initiation and durable HIV suppression. From some 27 adults with confirmed HIV infection, the cohort provided over 150 cryopreserved PBMC samples, gathered serially across a mean of approximately six years (range 1-12). Of the roughly 32 participants with HIV, approximately 11 were female. No cross-contamination during QIAcube processing was shown when test extractions of a monoclonal T-cell line were performed alongside approximately 32 polyclonal samples.

Overall results and qualifications from the work: No data were available on ART adherence, viral resistance or therapy changes, limiting inferences about post-ART repertoire changes. Because pre-ART samples had limited cell numbers, unsorted PBMC were profiled rather than sorted CD4+ and CD8+ T cells. Expanded TRB clones identified before ART initiation dominated the repertoire across all time points, though the dominance fluctuated and decreased in many PLHIV after ART. Samples dated from the mid-2000s to the late 2010s, and the ART regimens used may be less effective than current ones. Narrower CDR3 length ranges were observed in HIV repertoires than in controls, and an antigen-experienced repertoire with only a slight naive shift after ART was suggested by the network structure. Because PBMC availability was limited, only the TCR beta chain was sequenced, with no alpha chain pairing. ART initiation was associated with a significant increase in TRB diversity, but diversity stayed significantly below transplant donor controls even after long-term ART.

The immunoSEQ hsTCRB v3.0 assay was used at survey level resolution to sequence the TRB variable region. A depth of about 35,000-55,000 T-cell genomes per sample was targeted for TRB sequencing. TRB libraries were pooled and sequenced on an Illumina MiSeq using a v3 150-cycle kit. For the original study's pipeline: Repertoire analysis was performed in R inside a reproducible Nextflow workflow that covered QC, data transformation and analysis. Custom analyses were implemented in LymphoSeq2, an R package for AIRR-Seq data exploration. Four samples that produced fewer than 5000 total TRB sequences were removed, so 180 or so HIV repertoires were analyzed. Among the approximately 180 retained HIV repertoires, 55 to 60 were collected before ART initiation and approximately 130 after ART initiation. Each repertoire was downsampled to 5000 TRB nucleotide sequences, and summary statistics were averaged across 100 downsampling iterations. The analysis kept only TRB sequences whose CDR3 regions were at least seven amino acids long. Diversity was measured with a Shannon entropy-derived clonality score and the Gini coefficient. In the repertoire networks, any two of the top 5000 CDR3 amino acid sequences were linked whenever the two sequences differed by an edit distance of one. For TRB CDR3 amino acid sequences, antigen specificity groups and MHC restriction were predicted with GLIPH2. To flag known CMV, EBV, HIV or tissue antigen associations, CDR3 amino acid sequences were matched against VDJdb and McPAS-TCR. Pre-ART, post-ART and control groups were compared with Wilcoxon signed-rank tests and Holm-Bonferroni correction. The table was pulled from immuneACCESS by TCRdb, which kept in-frame rearrangements only. Such tables lose some clones; where checked, under half of the loss comes from unresolved V genes, and the rest has no known cause. V, J and clone size reflect that table, while D and trimming were determined from the DNA. A total of about 23,000 clones appear in this sample, 70% to 90% of them only once. In total, the top ten clones hold 12% of the sample.

The sample in question was unsorted PBMCs, obtained 1.6 years after starting antiretroviral therapy. The origin of this receptor is a man in his forties with HIV.

The CDR3 corresponds to CASSGLTGSQETQYF. The nucleotide sequence reads as follows: TGTGCCAGCAGCGGGTTGACAGGGAGCCAAGAGACCCAGTACTTC. The sequence is built from TRBV9 and TRBJ2-5; 7 bases in between match TRBD1. CDR1 and CDR2, per the germline V gene, are SGDLS and YYNGEE. The cysteine opens and the phenylalanine closes a CDR3 of 15 amino acids. Left in the record is the CDR3 DNA by itself, 45 bases read in frame from the first base. Relative to germline, V is missing 3 bases and J is missing 1 base, with 6 bases of the junction outside any gene match.